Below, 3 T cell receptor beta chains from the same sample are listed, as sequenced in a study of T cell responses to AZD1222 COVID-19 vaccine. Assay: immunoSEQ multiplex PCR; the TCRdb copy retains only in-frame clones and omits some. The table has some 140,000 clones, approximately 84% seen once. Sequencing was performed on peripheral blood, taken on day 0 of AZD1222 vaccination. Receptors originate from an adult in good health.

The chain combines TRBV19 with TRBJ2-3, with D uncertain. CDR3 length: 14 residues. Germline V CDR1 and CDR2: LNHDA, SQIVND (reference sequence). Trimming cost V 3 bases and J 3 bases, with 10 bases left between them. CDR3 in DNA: TGTGCCAGTAGTATTACTCAAGGTACAGATACGCAGTATTTT. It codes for CASSITQGTDTQYF.

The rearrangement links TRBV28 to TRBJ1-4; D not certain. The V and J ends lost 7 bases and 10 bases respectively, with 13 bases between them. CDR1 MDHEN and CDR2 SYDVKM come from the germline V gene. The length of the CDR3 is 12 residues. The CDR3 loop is CASKAGFGKLFF. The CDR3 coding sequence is TGTGCCAGCAAAGCGGGGTTCGGAAAACTGTTTTTT.

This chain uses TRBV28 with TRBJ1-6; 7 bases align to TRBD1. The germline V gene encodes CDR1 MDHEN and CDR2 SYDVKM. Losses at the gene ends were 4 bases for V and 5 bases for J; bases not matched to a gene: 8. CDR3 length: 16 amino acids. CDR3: CASSSPDRVNNSPLHF. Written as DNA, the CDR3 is TGTGCCAGCAGTTCCCCCGACAGGGTGAATAATTCACCCCTCCACTTT.